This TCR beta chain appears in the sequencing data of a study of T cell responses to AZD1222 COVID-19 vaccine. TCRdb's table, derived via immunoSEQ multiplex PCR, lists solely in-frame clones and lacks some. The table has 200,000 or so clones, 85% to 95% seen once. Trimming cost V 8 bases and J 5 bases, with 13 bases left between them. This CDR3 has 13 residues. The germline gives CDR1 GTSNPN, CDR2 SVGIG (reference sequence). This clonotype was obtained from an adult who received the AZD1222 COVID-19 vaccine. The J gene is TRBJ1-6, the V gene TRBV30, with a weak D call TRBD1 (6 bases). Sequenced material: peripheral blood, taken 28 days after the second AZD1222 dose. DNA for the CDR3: TGTGCCGGGCACGGACAGCATAATTCACCCCTCCACTTT. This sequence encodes CAGHGQHNSPLHF.